This TCR beta chain was sequenced during a study of blood T cell repertoires in COVID-19. Per the germline V gene, CDR1 is SGDLS and CDR2 is YYNGEE. The V end was cut by 3 bases, the J end by 1 base, with 11 bases between. The CDR3 is made up of 15 amino acids. Per the original methods: How many nucleated cells were present was estimated from reference gene primer amplification. Using immunoSEQ multiplex PCR, the repertoire was profiled, and TCRdb retains in-frame clones only, with some absent. D and trimming were read from the DNA, whereas the V and J calls and clone size are those reported in that table. Among under 100,000 clones listed, around four fifths were seen once.

The receptor was isolated from a woman between 65 and 79 years old with active or convalescent COVID-19. The chain has TRBV9 and TRBJ1-3; the D gene is possibly TRBD1 (5 bases). The sample comprised peripheral blood. The CDR3 loop is CASSGRPGSGNTIYF. The CDR3 coding sequence is TGTGCCAGCAGCGGAAGGCCAGGGTCTGGAAACACCATATATTTT.